Sequencing of this TCR beta chain was carried out in a study of blood T cell repertoires in COVID-19. Study-level background: The United States, Italy and Spain provided the acute and convalescent COVID-19 samples.

The V gene's germline CDR1 is SGHRS and CDR2 YFSETQ. Deletions cut 1 base from V and 5 bases from J, with 7 bases between. This CDR3 contains 13 residues. Generated by immunoSEQ multiplex PCR, the TCRdb table keeps only in-frame clones and is missing some. The profile covers roughly 64,000 clones, with around 84% appearing a single time and approximately 3% taken by the ten largest. The sequence was collected from a man between 50 and 59 years old with active COVID-19. The sequenced material came from peripheral blood. This rearrangement joins TRBV5-1 to TRBJ2-1; no clear D. The CDR3 loop reads CASSLPGDNEQFF. CDR3 bases: TGCGCCAGCAGCTTGCCCGGTGACAATGAGCAGTTCTTC. The entire variable domain, with the rest obtained from reference TRBV5-1 and TRBJ2-1, is as follows: KAGVTQTPRYLIKTRGQQVTLSCSPISGHRSVSWYQQTPGQGLQFLFEYFSETQRNKGNFPGRFSGRQFSNSRSEMNVSTLELGDSALYLCASSLPGDNEQFFGPGTRLTVL.